A single sample gave rise to the 5 T cell receptor beta chains below, sequenced in a study of CD8 T cells in ankylosing spondylitis. Broader study findings: It appeared that ankylosing spondylitis blood was characterized by a TCR beta motif of fewer than 10 highly homologous variants.

TCRdb re-called the 5' RACE reads with MiXCR, one entry per CDR3 protein. The sample records around 220,000 distinct CDR3 sequences, about 18% being singletons. These TCRs' antigens remain unknown. The sample taken for sequencing was blood, either unsorted or a sorted T cell fraction (not recorded which). These receptors were collected from a male donor with ankylosing spondylitis.

The chain joins TRBV9 to TRBJ2-7, with 9 bases aligning to TRBD1. The junction had 4 bases not matched to a gene; V was cut back by 3 bases and J by 3 bases. From germline, CDR1 is SGDLS and CDR2 YYNGEE. The CDR3 has 14 amino acids. The CDR3 sequence is CASSATGGGYEQYF. DNA of the CDR3: TGTGCCAGCAGCGCCACAGGGGGCGGCTACGAGCAGTACTTC.

The genes are TRBV12-3 or TRBV12-4 and TRBJ1-2; the D is unclear. V shed 7 bases and J shed 2 bases, with 20 bases lying between them. This CDR3 has 16 residues. Written as DNA, the CDR3 is TGTGCCAGCACCCCGAGCGGGTGGGAGAAGAACTATGGCTACACCTTC. This gives the protein CASTPSGWEKNYGYTF.

The chain combines TRBV27 with TRBJ2-3; no clear D gene. The germline gives CDR1 MNHEY, CDR2 SMNVEV (reference sequence). V gave up 4 bases and J gave up 4 bases, with 3 bases separating them. This CDR3 is built from 11 residues. The CDR3 bases are TGTGCCAGCAGTTCTGCAGATACGCAGTATTTT. It yields the protein CASSSADTQYF.

This clonotype occurred a few times. The V gene is TRBV29-1, the J gene TRBJ1-1; 7 positions match TRBD1. Trimming at V came to 6 bases and at J to 6 bases, leaving 7 bases not matched to a gene. The length of the CDR3 is 12 residues. Germline values: CDR1 SQVTM, CDR2 ANQGSEA. The CDR3 region is CSVETGVPEAFF. CDR3 DNA sequence: TGCAGCGTGGAAACAGGGGTTCCTGAAGCTTTCTTT.

This clonotype was counted a few times. The chain recombines TRBV28 with TRBJ2-1; D possibly matches TRBD1 or TRBD2 (6 bases each). The CDR3 totals 16 residues. Deletions cut 7 bases from V and 2 bases from J, with 18 bases between. The germline CDR1 and CDR2 sequences are MDHEN and SYDVKM. This chain's CDR3 is CASTGAGGGTYNEQFF. As DNA, the CDR3 is TGTGCCAGCACGGGGGCCGGGGGAGGAACCTACAATGAGCAGTTCTTC.